The rows below give T cell receptor beta chains drawn from one sample of a study of CD8 T cells in Susac syndrome. TCRdb reprocessed the immunoSEQ multiplex PCR reads via MiXCR and lists one record per CDR3 protein. The data hold roughly 190,000 distinct CDR3 sequences, with approximately 94% observed a single time. The specimen was CD4+ T cells from PBMCs. These receptors came from a human donor in good health. CDR3s include the opening cysteine and the closing phenylalanine or tryptophan. Fields, in order: clone size, J gene, V gene, D gene, CDR3 DNA, CDR3 protein. D genes are given only for firm matches. The listing skips clone size in some rows; elsewhere it reads once, few, many or a size class.

clone size: .
J gene: TRBJ2-7
V gene: TRBV4-2
D gene: .
CDR3 DNA: TGTGCCAGCAGCCTAGACGCCGAGCAGTACTTC
CDR3 protein: CASSLDAEQYF

clone size: .
J gene: TRBJ2-7
V gene: TRBV29-1
D gene: TRBD2
CDR3 DNA: TGCAGCGTTGAGACTAGCGGGACGAGGGAGCAGTACTTC
CDR3 protein: CSVETSGTREQYF

clone size: once
J gene: TRBJ2-1
V gene: TRBV24-1
D gene: TRBD2
CDR3 DNA: TGTGCCACCAGTGTAACAACTAGCGGGAGCTTAAGGGAGCAGTTCTTC
CDR3 protein: CATSVTTSGSLREQFF

clone size: .
J gene: TRBJ2-3
V gene: TRBV20-1
D gene: TRBD2
CDR3 DNA: TGCAGTGCTACGGGGGGGACTAGCGGGAGAGATACGCAGTATTTT
CDR3 protein: CSATGGTSGRDTQYF

clone size: .
J gene: TRBJ1-1
V gene: TRBV27
D gene: .
CDR3 DNA: TGTGCCAGCAGTTTAGGTTCGTTGGGGGACACTGAAGCTTTCTTT
CDR3 protein: CASSLGSLGDTEAFF

clone size: .
J gene: TRBJ2-1
V gene: TRBV6-5
D gene: TRBD2
CDR3 DNA: TGTGCCAGCAGTATGTGGGAGGGCCACAATGAGCAGTTCTTC
CDR3 protein: CASSMWEGHNEQFF

clone size: .
J gene: TRBJ1-5
V gene: TRBV7-2
D gene: TRBD1
CDR3 DNA: TGTGCCAGCAGCGCGGACAGGAATCAGCCCCAGCATTTT
CDR3 protein: CASSADRNQPQHF

clone size: .
J gene: TRBJ2-3
V gene: TRBV18
D gene: TRBD2
CDR3 DNA: TGTGCCAGCTCACCAGAGGCGGGAGCAACAGATACGCAGTATTTT
CDR3 protein: CASSPEAGATDTQYF

clone size: .
J gene: TRBJ2-5
V gene: TRBV30
D gene: TRBD2
CDR3 DNA: TGTGCCTGGAGTTGGACTAGCGGGAGGTTAGAGACCCAGTACTTC
CDR3 protein: CAWSWTSGRLETQYF

clone size: .
J gene: TRBJ1-1
V gene: TRBV29-1
D gene: .
CDR3 DNA: TGCAGCGTTGAAGTAGTTGGGGATCGGGTCACTGAAGCTTTCTTT
CDR3 protein: CSVEVVGDRVTEAFF

clone size: .
J gene: TRBJ2-7
V gene: TRBV3-1
D gene: .
CDR3 DNA: TGTGCCAGCAGCCAAGTTGTGGGCTCCTACGAGCAGTACTTC
CDR3 protein: CASSQVVGSYEQYF

clone size: .
J gene: TRBJ1-2
V gene: TRBV3-1
D gene: .
CDR3 DNA: TGTGCCAGCAGCCAAGACAGTCGACCCTATGGCTACACCTTC
CDR3 protein: CASSQDSRPYGYTF

clone size: .
J gene: TRBJ1-5
V gene: TRBV10-3
D gene: TRBD1
CDR3 DNA: TGTGCCATTCATAAGGGGGCGCGTCAGCCCCAGCATTTT
CDR3 protein: CAIHKGARQPQHF

clone size: .
J gene: TRBJ1-1
V gene: TRBV6-2/TRBV6-3
D gene: .
CDR3 DNA: TGTGCCAGCAGTTACTTCAGGAACACTGAAGCTTTCTTT
CDR3 protein: CASSYFRNTEAFF

clone size: once
J gene: TRBJ2-1
V gene: TRBV20-1
D gene: TRBD2
CDR3 DNA: TGCAGTGCTAGATCGCCGGGACTAGCGGGAACCACCAGCTCCTACAATGAGCAGTTCTTC
CDR3 protein: CSARSPGLAGTTSSYNEQFF

clone size: .
J gene: TRBJ2-7
V gene: TRBV14
D gene: .
CDR3 DNA: TGTGCCAGCAGCCCCCGGAATTTTGCCTACGAGCAGTACTTC
CDR3 protein: CASSPRNFAYEQYF

clone size: once
J gene: TRBJ1-1
V gene: TRBV27
D gene: .
CDR3 DNA: TGTGCCAGCAGACGCAGGGGTGCTGAAGCTTTCTTT
CDR3 protein: CASRRRGAEAFF